This T cell receptor beta chain was observed in a study of blood T cell repertoires in COVID-19. Background on the study: Sample material is recorded as cDNA or gDNA derived from T cells, B-cell-depleted T cells, or PBMCs.

Repertoires were generated with immunoSEQ multiplex PCR, while TCRdb's copy carries only in-frame clones and drops some. This sample carries about 380,000 clones, around 85% of them seen once, and the ten largest clones take under 4%. The CDR3 sequence is 13 residues long. V lost 2 bases to trimming and J lost 4 bases; unmatched junction nucleotides: 2. Germline-derived CDR1 and CDR2 are MDHEN and SYDVKM. This TCR came from a woman younger than 30 with acute or convalescent COVID-19. The chain joins TRBV28 to TRBJ2-7; 7 nucleotides match TRBD1. The sequenced sample consisted of peripheral blood. The DNA of the CDR3 is TGTGCCAGCAGTTTACGCAGGGGGTACGAGCAGTACTTC. Translated: CASSLRRGYEQYF.